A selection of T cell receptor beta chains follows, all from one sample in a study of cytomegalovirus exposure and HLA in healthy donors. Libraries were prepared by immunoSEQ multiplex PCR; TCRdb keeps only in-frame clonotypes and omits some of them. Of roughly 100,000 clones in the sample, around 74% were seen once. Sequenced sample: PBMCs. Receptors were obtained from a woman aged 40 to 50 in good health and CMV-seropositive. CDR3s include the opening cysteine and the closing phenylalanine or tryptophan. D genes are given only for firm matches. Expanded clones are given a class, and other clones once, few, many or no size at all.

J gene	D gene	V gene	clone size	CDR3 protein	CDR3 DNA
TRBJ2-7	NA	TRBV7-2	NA	CASSLDPGYYEQYF	TGTGCCAGCAGCTTAGACCCGGGTTACTACGAGCAGTACTTC
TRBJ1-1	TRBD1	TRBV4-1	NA	CASTQGQANTEAFF	TGCGCCAGCACCCAGGGACAGGCGAACACTGAAGCTTTCTTT
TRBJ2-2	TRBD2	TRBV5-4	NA	CASSFGTSGRAITGELFF	TGTGCCAGCAGCTTCGGGACTAGCGGGAGAGCGATCACCGGGGAGCTGTTTTTT
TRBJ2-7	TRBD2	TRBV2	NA	CATLGGEYSYEQYF	TGTGCCACCCTTGGGGGGGAGTACTCCTACGAGCAGTACTTC
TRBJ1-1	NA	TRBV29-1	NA	CSVVRLLTHTEAFF	TGCAGCGTTGTGAGATTGTTGACTCACACTGAAGCTTTCTTT
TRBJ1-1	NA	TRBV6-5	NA	CASSYRQGYTEAFF	TGTGCCAGCAGTTATCGGCAGGGGTACACTGAAGCTTTCTTT
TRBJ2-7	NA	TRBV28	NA	CASSFTGPRYEQYF	TGTGCCAGCAGTTTTACAGGGCCGAGATACGAGCAGTACTTC
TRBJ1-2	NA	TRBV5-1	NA	CASSLGRHGYTF	TGCGCCAGCAGCTTGGGTCGTCATGGCTACACCTTC
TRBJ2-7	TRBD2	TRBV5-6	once	CASSLAIGLAVYEQYF	TGTGCCAGCAGCTTGGCCATTGGGCTAGCGGTCTACGAGCAGTACTTC
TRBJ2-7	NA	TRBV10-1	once	CASSDADGTYEQYF	TGCGCCAGCAGTGATGCCGACGGGACCTACGAGCAGTACTTC
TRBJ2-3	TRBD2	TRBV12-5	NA	CASGLVSWGSGRGDTQYF	TGTGCTAGTGGTTTGGTTAGCTGGGGTAGCGGGAGGGGGGATACGCAGTATTTT
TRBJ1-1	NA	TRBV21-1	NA	CASSKTPGHSAEAFF	TGTGCCAGCAGCAAAACCCCCGGGCATAGCGCTGAAGCTTTCTTT
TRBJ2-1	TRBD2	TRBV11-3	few	CASSPFSGRAYNEQFF	TGTGCCAGCAGCCCTTTTAGCGGGAGGGCCTACAATGAGCAGTTCTTC
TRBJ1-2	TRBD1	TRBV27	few	CASSSRTGGNLFNGYTF	TGTGCCAGCAGTTCCAGGACAGGGGGTAACCTTTTTAATGGCTACACCTTC
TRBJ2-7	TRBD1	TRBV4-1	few	CASSQLDRGANYEQYF	TGCGCCAGCAGCCAGCTTGACAGGGGGGCCAACTACGAGCAGTACTTC
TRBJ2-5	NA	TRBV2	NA	CASKALFGQVGETQYF	TGTGCCAGCAAGGCCCTTTTCGGACAAGTAGGAGAGACCCAGTACTTC
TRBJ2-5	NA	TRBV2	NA	CASSVSETDEQTQYF	TGTGCCAGCAGTGTATCGGAGACAGACGAGCAGACCCAGTACTTC
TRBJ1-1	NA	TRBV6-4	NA	CASSDRAGRGLGTEAFF	TGTGCCAGCAGTGACAGGGCAGGGCGGGGGCTAGGGACTGAAGCTTTCTTT
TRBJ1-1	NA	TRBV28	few	CASSLWANTEAFF	TGTGCCAGCAGTTTGTGGGCTAACACTGAAGCTTTCTTT
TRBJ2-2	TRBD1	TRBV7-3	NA	CSSSLRAGTAYTGELFF	TGTTCCAGCAGCTTACGCGCCGGGACAGCGTACACCGGGGAGCTGTTTTTT
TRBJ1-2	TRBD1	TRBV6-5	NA	CASSPPGQGNYGYTF	TGTGCCAGCAGTCCCCCGGGACAGGGAAACTATGGCTACACCTTC
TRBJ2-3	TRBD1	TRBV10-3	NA	CAISVGQNTDTQYF	TGTGCCATCAGTGTGGGACAGAACACGGATACGCAGTATTTT
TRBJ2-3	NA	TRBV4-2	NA	CASSRRAELNTDTQYF	TGTGCCAGCAGCCGGCGGGCCGAGCTCAACACAGATACGCAGTATTTT
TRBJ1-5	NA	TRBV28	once	CASRGTPTDYSNQPQHF	TGTGCCAGCAGGGGGACACCGACCGATTATAGCAATCAGCCCCAGCATTTT
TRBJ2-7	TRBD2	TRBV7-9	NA	CASSLSGGSYYEQYF	TGTGCCAGCAGCTTATCTGGCGGGAGCTACTACGAGCAGTACTTC
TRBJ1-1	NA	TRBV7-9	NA	CASSLSGLGTEAFF	TGTGCCAGCAGCTTATCAGGGTTAGGCACTGAAGCTTTCTTT
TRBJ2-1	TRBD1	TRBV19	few	CASSMIPTGDNEQFF	TGTGCCAGTAGTATGATCCCCACAGGGGACAATGAGCAGTTCTTC
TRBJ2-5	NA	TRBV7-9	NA	CASSHGGEETQYF	TGTGCCAGCAGCCACGGTGGAGAGGAGACCCAGTACTTC
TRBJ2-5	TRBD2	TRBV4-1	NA	CASSQEREGQNTQYF	TGCGCCAGCAGCCAAGAGCGGGAGGGCCAGAATACCCAGTACTTC
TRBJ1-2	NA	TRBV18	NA	CASSPDRQANYGYTF	TGTGCCAGCTCACCAGACAGGCAGGCTAACTATGGCTACACCTTC
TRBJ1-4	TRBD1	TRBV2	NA	CASRKDRGPGNEKLFF	TGTGCCAGCAGGAAGGACAGGGGTCCTGGTAATGAAAAACTGTTTTTT
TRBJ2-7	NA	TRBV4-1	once	CASSREFYYEQYF	TGCGCCAGCAGCCGGGAGTTCTACTACGAGCAGTACTTC
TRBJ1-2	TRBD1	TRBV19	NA	CASSKGQGNYTF	TGTGCCAGTAGTAAAGGACAGGGTAACTACACCTTC
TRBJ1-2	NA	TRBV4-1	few	CASSQIGRTANYGYTF	TGCGCCAGCAGCCAAATAGGAAGGACAGCTAACTATGGCTACACCTTC
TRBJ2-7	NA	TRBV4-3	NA	CASSLRTGFAYEQYF	TGCGCCAGCAGCCTCCGGACGGGGTTTGCCTACGAGCAGTACTTC
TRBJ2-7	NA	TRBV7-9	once	CASSLALAHSPYEQYF	TGTGCCAGCAGCTTAGCGTTGGCCCATTCACCCTACGAGCAGTACTTC
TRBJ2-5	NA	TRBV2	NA	CASMSERGGTQYF	TGTGCCAGCATGAGCGAAAGGGGTGGGACCCAGTACTTC
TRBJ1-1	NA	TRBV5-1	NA	CASSSRLERTEAFF	TGCGCCAGCAGCTCCAGGCTTGAGCGGACTGAAGCTTTCTTT
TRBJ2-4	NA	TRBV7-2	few	CASSQAGGLAKNIQYF	TGTGCCAGCAGCCAAGCAGGGGGGCTGGCCAAAAACATTCAGTACTTC
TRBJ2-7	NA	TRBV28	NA	CASSFGDRSILFYEQYF	TGTGCCAGCAGTTTTGGCGACAGGTCAATCTTATTCTACGAGCAGTACTTC
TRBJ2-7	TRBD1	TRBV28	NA	CASKTGGASYEQYF	TGTGCCAGCAAAACAGGGGGCGCCTCCTACGAGCAGTACTTC
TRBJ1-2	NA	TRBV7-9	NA	CASSLSPVVSRGYTF	TGTGCCAGCAGCTTATCCCCGGTCGTCTCCCGTGGCTACACCTTC
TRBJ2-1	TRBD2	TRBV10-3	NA	CAISESVSGGYNEQFF	TGTGCCATCAGTGAGTCTGTTAGCGGGGGCTACAATGAGCAGTTCTTC
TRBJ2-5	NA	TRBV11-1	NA	CASSPGLGALLGTQYF	TGTGCCAGCAGCCCTGGGTTAGGGGCCCTTCTAGGGACCCAGTACTTC
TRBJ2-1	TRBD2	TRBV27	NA	CASTSPELGLAGVNEQFF	TGTGCCAGCACAAGTCCCGAACTGGGGCTAGCGGGAGTCAATGAGCAGTTCTTC
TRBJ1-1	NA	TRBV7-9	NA	CASGGRPTEAFF	TGTGCCTCCGGGGGGAGGCCCACTGAAGCTTTCTTT
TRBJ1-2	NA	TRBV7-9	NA	CASPRGGVYGYTF	TGTGCCAGCCCTAGGGGGGGGGTTTATGGCTACACCTTC
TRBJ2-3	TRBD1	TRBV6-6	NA	CASSYGQGGDTQYF	TGTGCCAGCAGTTACGGACAGGGGGGCGATACGCAGTATTTT
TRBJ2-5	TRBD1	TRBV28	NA	CASSLYGQGRMETQYF	TGTGCCAGCAGTTTATATGGACAGGGACGGATGGAGACCCAGTACTTC
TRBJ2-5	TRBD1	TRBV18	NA	CASSPRPCDRGQETQYF	TGTGCCAGCTCACCTCGGCCCTGCGACAGGGGTCAAGAGACCCAGTACTTC
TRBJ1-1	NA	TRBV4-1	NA	CASSERGGTEAFF	TGCGCCAGCAGCGAACGGGGGGGTACTGAAGCTTTCTTT
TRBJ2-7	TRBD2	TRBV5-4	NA	CASSEGLAGDVQYF	TGTGCCAGCAGTGAGGGGCTAGCGGGAGATGTGCAGTACTTC
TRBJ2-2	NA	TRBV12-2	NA	CAGRGANTGELFF	TGTGCAGGGCGGGGGGCGAACACCGGGGAGCTGTTTTTT